The clone carrying this T cell receptor (beta chain) was recorded many times. This CDR3 is 23 amino acids long. Trimming pared 6 bases from V and 2 bases from J, leaving 41 bases between. Germline CDR1 and CDR2: DFQATT and SNEGSKA (reference sequence). The data were taken from a study of regulatory T cells in long-lasting Graves disease. Both iRepertoire HTBI primers and Arm-PCR of CDR3 regions were used to build the TCR beta libraries. In TCRdb, the multiplex PCR reads were re-called with MiXCR into one record per CDR3 protein. The sample carries around 450,000 distinct CDR3 sequences, around 14% recorded once. Time point reported: newly diagnosed GD, antithyroid drugs for less than 3 months. PBMC RNA was the source of the TCR library. These records were also assigned to another study, of T cells in Graves' hyperthyroidism and ophthalmopathy.

The starting material was peripheral blood mononuclear cells (PBMCs), obtained at new diagnosis, from a patient treated with antithyroid drugs. The sequence derives from a woman aged 30 to 39 with Graves disease. V is TRBV20-1 and J is TRBJ2-1; D could derive from TRBD1 or TRBD2 (5 bases each). DNA of the CDR3: TGCAGTGCCCCTATGTTCCCATCGACCATGGGGGAGATCAGTGGGGCGACCTACAATGAGCAGTTCTTC. Translation: CSAPMFPSTMGEISGATYNEQFF.